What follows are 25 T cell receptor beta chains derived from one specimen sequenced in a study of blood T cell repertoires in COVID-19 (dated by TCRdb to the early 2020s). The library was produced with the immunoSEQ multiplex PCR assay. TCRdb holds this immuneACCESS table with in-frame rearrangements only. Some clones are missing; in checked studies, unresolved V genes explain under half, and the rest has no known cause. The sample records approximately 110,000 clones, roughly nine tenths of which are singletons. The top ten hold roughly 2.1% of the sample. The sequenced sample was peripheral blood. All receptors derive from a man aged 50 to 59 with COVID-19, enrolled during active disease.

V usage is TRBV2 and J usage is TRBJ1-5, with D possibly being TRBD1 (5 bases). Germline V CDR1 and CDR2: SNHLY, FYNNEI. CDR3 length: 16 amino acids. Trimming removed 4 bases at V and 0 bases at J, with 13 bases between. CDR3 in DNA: TGTGCCAGCAGTGGTAGGGCAGGGTATAGCAATCAGCCCCAGCATTTT. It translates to CASSGRAGYSNQPQHF.

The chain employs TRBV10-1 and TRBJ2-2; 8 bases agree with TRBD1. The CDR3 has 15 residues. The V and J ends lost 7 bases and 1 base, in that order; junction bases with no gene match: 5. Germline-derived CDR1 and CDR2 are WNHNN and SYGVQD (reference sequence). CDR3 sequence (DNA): TGCGCCAGCAACTCGGACAGGGAGAACACCGGGGAGCTGTTTTTT. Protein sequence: CASNSDRENTGELFF.

CDR3 bases: TGTGCCAGCAGTTACTCGCGGGACAGAGTTACAAATGAGCAGTTCTTC. This codes for CASSYSRDRVTNEQFF. The J gene is TRBJ2-1, the V gene TRBV6-2 or TRBV6-3; TRBD1 might be the D (7 bases). Trimming left V 0 bases short and J 7 bases short, with 16 bases between. Germline lookup yields CDR1 MNHEY and CDR2 SVGEGT. CDR3 length equals 16 residues.

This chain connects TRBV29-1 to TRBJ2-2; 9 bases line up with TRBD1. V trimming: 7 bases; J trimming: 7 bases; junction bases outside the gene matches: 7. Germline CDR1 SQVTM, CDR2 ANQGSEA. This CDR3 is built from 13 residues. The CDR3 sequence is CSGGTGSNGELFF. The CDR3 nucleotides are TGCAGCGGAGGGACAGGGAGTAACGGGGAGCTGTTTTTT.

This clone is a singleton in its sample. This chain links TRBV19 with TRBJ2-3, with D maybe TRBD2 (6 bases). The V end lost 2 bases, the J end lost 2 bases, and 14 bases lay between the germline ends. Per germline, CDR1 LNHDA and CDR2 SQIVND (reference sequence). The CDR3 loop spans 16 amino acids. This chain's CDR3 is CASSIRAGGTTDTQYF. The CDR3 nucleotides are TGTGCCAGTAGTATAAGAGCGGGCGGAACCACAGATACGCAGTATTTT. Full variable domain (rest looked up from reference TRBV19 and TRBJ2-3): DGGITQSPKYLFRKEGQNVTLSCEQNLNHDAMYWYRQDPGQGLRLIYYSQIVNDFQKGDIAEGYSVSREKKESFPLTVTSAQKNPTAFYLCASSIRAGGTTDTQYFGPGTRLTVL.

The CDR3 sequence is CASRREGSSYEQYF. The CDR3, as DNA: TGCGCCAGCAGAAGAGAGGGAAGCTCCTACGAGCAGTACTTC. The chain combines TRBV5-1 with TRBJ2-7, with TRBD2 as a possible D gene (5 bases). V lost 5 bases to trimming and J lost 0 bases, with 12 bases between them. This CDR3 region has 14 residues. The germline CDR1 and CDR2 sequences are SGHRS and YFSETQ.

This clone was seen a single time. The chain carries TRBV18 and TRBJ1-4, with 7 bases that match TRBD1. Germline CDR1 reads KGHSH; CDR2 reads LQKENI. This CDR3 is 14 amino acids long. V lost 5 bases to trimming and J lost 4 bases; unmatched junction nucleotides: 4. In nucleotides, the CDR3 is TGTGCCAGCTCATCCCGGGACAGTAATGAAAAACTGTTTTTT. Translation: CASSSRDSNEKLFF.

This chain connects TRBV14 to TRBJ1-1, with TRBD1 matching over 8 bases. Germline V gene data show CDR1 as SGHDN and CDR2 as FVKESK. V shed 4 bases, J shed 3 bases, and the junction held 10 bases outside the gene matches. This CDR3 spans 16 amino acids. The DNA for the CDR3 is TGTGCCAGCAGCCGAGAACCCCGGGACAGGTACACTGAAGCTTTCTTT. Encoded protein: CASSREPRDRYTEAFF.

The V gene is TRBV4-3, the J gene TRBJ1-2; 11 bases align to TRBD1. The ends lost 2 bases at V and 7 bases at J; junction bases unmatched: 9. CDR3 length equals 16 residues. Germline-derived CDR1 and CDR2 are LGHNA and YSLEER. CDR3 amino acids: CASSQPGTGGLGGYTF. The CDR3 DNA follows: TGCGCCAGCAGCCAACCAGGGACAGGGGGTTTAGGTGGCTACACCTTC.

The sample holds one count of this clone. The CDR3 bases are TGCGCCAGCAGCTTGGAGCGAACTAGCACAGATACGCAGTATTTT. This gives the protein CASSLERTSTDTQYF. The rearrangement joins TRBV5-1 to TRBJ2-3; D unclear. CDR1 and CDR2 from the germline V gene are SGHRS and YFSETQ. This CDR3 comprises 15 residues. Trimming removed 0 bases at V and 0 bases at J, with 8 bases between.

The chain's CDR3 is CASSIGGTSNTGELFF. The CDR3 bases are TGTGCCAGTAGTATAGGAGGCACCTCGAACACCGGGGAGCTGTTTTTT. The chain carries TRBV19 and TRBJ2-2; D gene ambiguous. The CDR3 sequence is 16 residues long. V dropped 1 base and J dropped 0 bases, with 9 bases sitting between them. CDR1 and CDR2 from the germline V gene are LNHDA and SQIVND (reference sequence).

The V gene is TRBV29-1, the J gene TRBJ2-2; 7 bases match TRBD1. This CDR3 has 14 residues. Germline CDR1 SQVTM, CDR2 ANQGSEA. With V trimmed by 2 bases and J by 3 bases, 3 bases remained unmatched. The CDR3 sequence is CSVERQGDTGELFF. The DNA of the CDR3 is TGCAGCGTTGAAAGACAGGGTGACACCGGGGAGCTGTTTTTT.

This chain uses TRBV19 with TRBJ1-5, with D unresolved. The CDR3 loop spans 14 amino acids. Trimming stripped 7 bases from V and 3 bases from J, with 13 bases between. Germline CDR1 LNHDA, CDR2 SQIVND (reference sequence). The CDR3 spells CASKEGRDNQPQHF. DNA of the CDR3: TGTGCCAGTAAGGAAGGGCGGGACAATCAGCCCCAGCATTTT.

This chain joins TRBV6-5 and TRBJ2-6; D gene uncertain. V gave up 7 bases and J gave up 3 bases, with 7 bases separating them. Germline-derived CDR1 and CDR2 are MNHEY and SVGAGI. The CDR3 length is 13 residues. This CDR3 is CASTPLGANVLTF. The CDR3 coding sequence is TGTGCCAGCACCCCCCTTGGGGCCAACGTCCTGACTTTC.

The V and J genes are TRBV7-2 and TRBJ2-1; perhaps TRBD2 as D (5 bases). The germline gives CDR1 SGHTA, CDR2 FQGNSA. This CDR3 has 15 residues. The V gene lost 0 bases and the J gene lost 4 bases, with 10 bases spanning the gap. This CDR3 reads CASSLAAAVYNEQFF. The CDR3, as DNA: TGTGCCAGCAGCTTAGCAGCGGCGGTTTACAATGAGCAGTTCTTC.

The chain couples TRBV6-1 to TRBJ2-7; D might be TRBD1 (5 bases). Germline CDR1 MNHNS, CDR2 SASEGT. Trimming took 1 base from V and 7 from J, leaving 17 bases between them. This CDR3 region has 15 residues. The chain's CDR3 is CASSEGLGATGEQYV. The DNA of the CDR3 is TGTGCCAGCAGTGAAGGGCTAGGGGCCACCGGGGAGCAGTACGTC.

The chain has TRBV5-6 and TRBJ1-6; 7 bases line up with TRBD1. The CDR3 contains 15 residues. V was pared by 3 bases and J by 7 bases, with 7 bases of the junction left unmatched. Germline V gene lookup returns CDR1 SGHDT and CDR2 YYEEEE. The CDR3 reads CASSSWRQGNSPLHF. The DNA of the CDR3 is TGTGCCAGCAGCTCCTGGAGACAGGGCAATTCACCCCTCCACTTT.

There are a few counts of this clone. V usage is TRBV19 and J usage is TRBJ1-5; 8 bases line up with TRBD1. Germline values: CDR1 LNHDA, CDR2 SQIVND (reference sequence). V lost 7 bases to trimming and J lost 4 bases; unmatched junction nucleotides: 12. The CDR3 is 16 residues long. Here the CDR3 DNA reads TGTGCCAGTACCACCTCCCCAGGGGGCCGTAATCAGCCCCAGCATTTT. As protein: CASTTSPGGRNQPQHF.

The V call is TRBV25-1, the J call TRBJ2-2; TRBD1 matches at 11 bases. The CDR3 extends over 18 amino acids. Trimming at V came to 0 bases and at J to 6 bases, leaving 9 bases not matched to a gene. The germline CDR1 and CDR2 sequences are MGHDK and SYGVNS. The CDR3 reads CASSEYRPGTGGSGELFF. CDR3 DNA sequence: TGTGCCAGCAGTGAATATAGACCTGGGACAGGGGGTTCCGGGGAGCTGTTTTTT.

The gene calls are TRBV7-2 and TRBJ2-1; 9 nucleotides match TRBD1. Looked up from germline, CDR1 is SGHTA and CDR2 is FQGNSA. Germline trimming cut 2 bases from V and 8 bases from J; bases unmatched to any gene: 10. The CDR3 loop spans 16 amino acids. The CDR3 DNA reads TGTGCCAGCAGCTTAATCGAGACAGGGGGAGGCGATGAGCAGTTCTTC. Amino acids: CASSLIETGGGDEQFF.

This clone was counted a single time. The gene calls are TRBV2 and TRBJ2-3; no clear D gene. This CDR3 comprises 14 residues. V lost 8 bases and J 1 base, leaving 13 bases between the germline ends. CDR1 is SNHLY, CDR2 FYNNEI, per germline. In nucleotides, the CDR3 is TGTGCCAGCTTAGCAGATGTCGGCACAGATACGCAGTATTTT. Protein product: CASLADVGTDTQYF.

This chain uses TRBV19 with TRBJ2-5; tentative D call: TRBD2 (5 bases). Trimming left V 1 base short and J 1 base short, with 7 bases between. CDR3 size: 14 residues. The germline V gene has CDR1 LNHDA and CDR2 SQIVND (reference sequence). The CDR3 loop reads CASSIGLAQETQYF. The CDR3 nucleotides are TGTGCCAGTAGTATAGGGCTAGCCCAAGAGACCCAGTACTTC.

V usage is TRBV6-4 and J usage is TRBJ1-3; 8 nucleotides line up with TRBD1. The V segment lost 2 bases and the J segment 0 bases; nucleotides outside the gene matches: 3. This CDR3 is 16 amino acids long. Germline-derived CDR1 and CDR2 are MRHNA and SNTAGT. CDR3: CASSDKTGGSGNTIYF. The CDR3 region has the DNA TGTGCCAGCAGTGACAAAACAGGGGGCTCTGGAAACACCATATATTTT.

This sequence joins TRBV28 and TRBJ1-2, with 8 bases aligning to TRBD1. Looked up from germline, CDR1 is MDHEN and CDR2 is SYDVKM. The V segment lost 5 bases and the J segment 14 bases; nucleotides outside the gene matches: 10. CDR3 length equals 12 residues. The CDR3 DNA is TGTGCCAGCAGTACACTTTGGACAGGGATAACCTTC. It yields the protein CASSTLWTGITF.

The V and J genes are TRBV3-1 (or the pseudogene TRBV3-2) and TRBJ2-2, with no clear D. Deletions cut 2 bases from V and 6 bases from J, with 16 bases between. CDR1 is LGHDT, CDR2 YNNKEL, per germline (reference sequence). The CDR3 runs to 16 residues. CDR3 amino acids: CASSQRTSAAAGELFF. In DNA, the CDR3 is TGTGCCAGCAGCCAACGTACGTCTGCGGCGGCCGGGGAGCTGTTTTTT.